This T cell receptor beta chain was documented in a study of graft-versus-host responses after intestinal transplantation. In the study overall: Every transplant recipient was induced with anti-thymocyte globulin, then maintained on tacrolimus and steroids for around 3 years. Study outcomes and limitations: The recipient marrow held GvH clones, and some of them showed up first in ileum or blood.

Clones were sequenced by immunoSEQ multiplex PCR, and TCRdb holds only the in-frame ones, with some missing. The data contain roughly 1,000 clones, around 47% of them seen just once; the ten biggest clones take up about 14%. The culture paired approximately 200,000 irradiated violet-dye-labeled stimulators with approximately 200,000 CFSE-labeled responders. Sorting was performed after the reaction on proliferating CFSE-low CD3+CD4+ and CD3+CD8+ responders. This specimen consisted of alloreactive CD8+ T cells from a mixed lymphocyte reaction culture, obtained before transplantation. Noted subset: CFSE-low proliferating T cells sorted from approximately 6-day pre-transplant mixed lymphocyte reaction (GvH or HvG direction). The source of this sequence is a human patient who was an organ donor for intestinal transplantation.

Here the CDR3 reads CASSLSNTGELFF. CDR3 bases: TGTGCCAGCAGTTTATCTAACACCGGGGAGCTGTTTTTT. This chain links TRBV27 with TRBJ2-2; D is unresolved. Looked up from germline, CDR1 is MNHEY and CDR2 is SMNVEV (reference sequence). Between the trimmed V and J ends, which lost 0 bases and 2 bases, there was a span of 1 base. The CDR3 contains 13 residues.